The sequence of this TCR beta chain was determined in a study of blood T cell repertoires in COVID-19. Overall study context: COVID-19 samples, acute and convalescent, were from the United States, Italy and Spain. PBMCs, B-cell-depleted T cells, or T cells were the source of the cDNA or gDNA that made up the material.

In the source study's methods: Estimates of nucleated cell counts were drawn from the amplification of reference gene primers. Generated by immunoSEQ multiplex PCR, the TCRdb table keeps only in-frame clones and is missing some. For V, J and clone size, that table is used; D and trimming come from the DNA. This table holds 85,000 to 110,000 clones, 88% found once. V was pared by 1 base and J by 3 bases, with 10 bases between. CDR3 length: 15 residues. Germline loops: CDR1 SGHVS, CDR2 FQNEAQ. This TCR came from a human donor in a cohort sampled during active COVID-19. V usage is TRBV7-8 and J usage is TRBJ1-5, with D unresolved. Sequencing input: peripheral blood. The CDR3 spells CASSLVSGYNQPQHF. The CDR3 region has the DNA TGTGCCAGCAGCTTAGTATCCGGGTACAATCAGCCCCAGCATTTT.